Each of the 8 T cell receptor beta chains below was sequenced from the same sample in a study of blood T cells in healthy people across ages. A second PCR, run for about 7 to 12 cycles, used a sample-barcoded 5' primer plus a J-beta primer mix. TCRdb re-called the 5' RACE reads through MiXCR, storing one row per CDR3 protein. The sample has some 1.5 million distinct CDR3 sequences, around 40% seen once; the top ten hold roughly 3.7%. The material sequenced was blood. These receptors were obtained from a young woman in good health.

About this clonotype itself: Relative to the germline gene, one junction end is altered; a read error may explain this. V and J are TRBV10-3 and TRBJ1-5, with unresolved D. The CDR3 loop spans 15 amino acids. CDR1 and CDR2 from the germline V gene are ENHRY and SYGVKD. The DNA of the CDR3 is TGTGCCGTCAGTGTTTCCTCGGGAGACGGTCAGCCCCAGCATTTT. Translating gives CAVSVSSGDGQPQHF.

This chain uses TRBV10-2 with TRBJ1-5; weak D call: TRBD1 (5 bases). The CDR3 has 14 amino acids. Germline CDR1 and CDR2: WSHSY and SAAADI. Deletions cut 6 bases from V and 7 bases from J, with 16 bases between. CDR3 DNA: TGCGCCAGCAGGCAGGGTATTAGTCACCAGCCCCAGCATTTT. This encodes CASRQGISHQPQHF.

This clonotype was seen only a few times. V gene TRBV29-1 combines with J gene TRBJ1-2; a possible D gene is TRBD1 (5 bases). This CDR3 is 12 amino acids long. Looked up from germline, CDR1 is SQVTM and CDR2 is ANQGSEA. Between the trimmed V and J ends, which lost 5 bases and 1 base, there was a span of 8 bases. The CDR3 region is CSVSQGNYGYTF. The CDR3, as DNA: TGCAGCGTTAGCCAGGGTAACTATGGCTACACCTTC.

The genes are TRBV7-7 and TRBJ2-5; TRBD2 matches 7 bases. Near its end, the DNA agrees better with TRBJ2-7, so the J call may be wrong. Germline V CDR1 and CDR2: SSHAT, FNYEAQ (reference sequence). The length of the CDR3 is 12 residues. CDR3 residues: CVPASGNYEQYF. The CDR3 DNA is TGTGTCCCCGCCAGCGGGAACTACGAGCAGTACTTC.

The chain has TRBV3-1 and TRBJ2-5; the D gene is possibly TRBD2 (5 bases). The J call could be wrong; TRBJ2-7 is a better fit for the DNA end. The germline V gene has CDR1 LGHDT and CDR2 YNNKEL (reference sequence). The CDR3 loop spans 15 amino acids. The CDR3 nucleotides read TGTGCCAGCAGCCAAGATAGAGACTATAGCTACGAGCAGTACTTC. Amino acid sequence: CASSQDRDYSYEQYF.

The chain joins TRBV13 to TRBJ2-4, with TRBD1 matching 7 bases. The DNA end is more similar to TRBJ2-7, so the J call may be wrong. CDR1 is PRHDT, CDR2 FYEKMQ, per germline (reference sequence). CDR3 length: 15 residues. As DNA, the CDR3 is TGTGCCAGCAGCTCCGCATCGACAGGGCCCTACGAGCAGTACTTC. It codes for CASSSASTGPYEQYF.

V and J are TRBV9 and TRBJ2-3; 11 nucleotides align to TRBD2. The CDR3 loop spans 17 amino acids. V was clipped by 2 bases and J by 7 bases; unmatched bases: 12. Germline assignment: CDR1 SGDLS and CDR2 YYNGEE. The CDR3 reads CASSVLPTSGIQNTQYF. The CDR3 coding sequence is TGTGCCAGCAGCGTTCTCCCGACTAGCGGGATTCAGAATACGCAGTATTTT.

Only a few counts were recorded for this clonotype. The chain joins TRBV29-1 to TRBJ2-4, with D possibly TRBD1 on 8 matching bases. Germline CDR1 SQVTM, CDR2 ANQGSEA. V was pared by 4 bases and J by 8 bases, with 15 bases between. CDR3 length: 13 residues. The CDR3 spells CSVVHRGGYIQYF. The CDR3 DNA is TGCAGCGTTGTCCACAGGGGGGGATACATTCAGTACTTC.